Sequencing of this T cell receptor (beta chain) was carried out in a study of T cell responses to AZD1222 COVID-19 vaccine (dated by TCRdb to about 2021). About the study as a whole: AZD1222 recipients given second doses at about 4 weeks or at about 12 weeks were pooled, since spike-specific TCR depth and breadth were not found to differ between the two schedules. TCR sequencing was performed for some 250 trial participants, of whom some 200 were given two doses of AZD1222 and some 26 were given two doses of MenACWY control vaccine. Trial participants were enrolled by age into 18-55, 56-69 and 70-plus year subgroups, with approximately 150, 30 and 60 TCR-sequenced participants respectively. Study-level results and caveats: Reportedly, close to half of the unique spike-specific TCRs recognized epitopes lying outside the regions that are mutated in the B.1.351 and B.1.1.7 variants. In the small 56-69-year group, the increase in depth fell short of significance, most likely because of low power. Participants were mostly white British and included more females than males, and it was suggested by the authors that clonal diversity may have been underestimated. Spike-specific TCR breadth and depth rose significantly after two AZD1222 doses compared with day 0 and with MenACWY recipients. Vaccine-associated CD4 TCRs spanned the whole spike protein, with dominant responses in regions 160-218 and 743-854. No day 14 peak-response samples were available, so repertoires were characterized only after the peak T cell response. Conclusions about previously exposed vaccinees are limited because only six or seven AZD1222 recipients were SARS-CoV-2 seropositive at baseline.

What this sample's time point label stands for: baseline before first vaccination. Samples from vaccinated people were obtained from the UK trials COV001 and COV002, which included a single-blind randomized controlled phase 2/3 trial of AZD1222 (ChAdOx1 nCoV-19) in healthy adults. For TCRbeta chain sequencing, PBMC samples were collected from trial participants at day 0 and at day 28 after the second dose. Including cysteine and phenylalanine, the CDR3 has 16 amino acids. Of the read, only the CDR3 DNA is kept; its 48 bases are in frame from base 1. The germline V gene (reference sequence) yields DFQATT for CDR1 and SNEGSKA for CDR2. The junction shows trimming of 3 bases on V and 2 bases on J, plus 17 bases between the germline ends. The CDR3 regions of human TCRbeta chains were subjected to immunosequencing. The paper's processing steps were these. TCRs in the repertoires were compared against a reference library of SARS-CoV-2-specific TCRs that had been generated with the MIRA antigen-specificity platform. Breadth meant the fraction of unique TCRs that were SARS-CoV-2-associated, whereas depth meant the fraction of total T cells that were SARS-CoV-2-associated. Using the MIRA data, each spike-specific TCR was mapped to the spike region that the TCR reacts to and placed in a CD4 or CD8 class. Log10-transformed breadth and depth values were compared by one-way ANOVA with Sidak's multiple comparisons tests. TCRdb holds this immuneACCESS table with in-frame rearrangements only. Some clones are missing; in checked studies, unresolved V genes explain under half, and the rest has no known cause. V and J calls plus clone size are reproduced from that table; the DNA served to infer D and trimming. In this sample the table shows 130,000 or so clones, around 94% of which occur a single time. 6.6% of the sample comes from the top ten.

A remark on this clone: Its target antigen remains unknown. No qualities accompany the bases; no much larger clone lies one base away.

This chain is built from TRBV20-1 and TRBJ2-1; the D region possibly corresponds to TRBD1 (6 bases align). The TCR was taken from an adult in good health. This material consisted of peripheral blood, taken on day 0 of AZD1222 vaccination. CDR3 reads: CSASWKRGFTYNEQFF. The sequenced DNA: TGCAGTGCTAGTTGGAAGAGGGGGTTTACCTACAATGAGCAGTTCTTC.